This paragraph covers one T cell receptor beta chain sequence. The sample holds many counts of this clonotype. Its antigen is currently not known. Within one base of it there is no much larger clone, and no base qualities were kept. This sample was included in a study of spatial heterogeneity in lung cancer (dated by TCRdb to about 2019). In terms of the full investigation: More beta-chain than alpha-chain transcripts were consistently detected, likely reflecting higher beta-chain transcript abundance. In the raw uncorrected reads, each unique combination of TCR and UMI appeared more than ten times on average. TCR alpha and beta repertoires were quantitatively compared across multiple tumor regions, matched nontumor lung and blood in non-small cell lung cancer. Nonsynonymous mutation counts, determined by whole-exome sequencing of tumor tissue, were related to TCR repertoire features. At surgery, both alpha and beta chains were TCR-sequenced in under 250 tumor regions, approximately 64 matched nontumor lung samples and some 58 PBMC samples. The research as a whole found: Additional single-cell paired TCR alpha and beta sequencing was considered necessary to confirm, at a functional level, the hypothesis that regional TCRs recognize regional mutations. Ubiquitous expanded tumor TCRs showed up in blood more often at tumor resection than at routine follow-up.

In the paper's terms, the time point label means: sample taken at primary tumor resection. For TCR sequencing, whole RNA was extracted from tumor and nontumor lung tissue, or from cryopreserved PBMC samples, and no cell sorting was done. The donors were 65 to 85 patients from the lung TRACERx cohort who had early-stage, untreated non-small cell lung cancer. A patient was chosen for TCR sequencing only when enough RNA was available from at least two tumor regions. The library relied on 5' RACE. TCRdb shows the sequencer as NextSeq 500. In the TCR library protocol, a unique molecular identifier was attached to each TCR cDNA molecule so that PCR and sequencing errors could be corrected. The authors' pipeline ran thus. TCR identification, UMI-based error correction and CDR3 extraction were all carried out with Decombinator tools. Expanded TCRs were defined as those above a frequency of 2 per 1,000, corresponding to the top 1% of the tumor frequency distribution. Rényi diversity was computed with the R vegan package after subsampling each repertoire 100 times to 5,000 TCRs. To build CDR3 similarity networks, amino acid triplet string-kernel similarity was used, and CDR3s were connected when their pairwise similarity was above 0.82. TCRdb's own reprocessing of the public reads used fastp at Q25 and MiXCR and kept productive beta chains. Entries that share a CDR3 protein sequence are merged under the most common genes and DNA. Here the V and J calls rest on TCRdb's processing, not on the authors' analysis. Within this sample are roughly 80,000 distinct CDR3 sequences, with roughly an eighth of them counted one time only. The top ten clones comprise 4.6% of the sample.

V and J lose 1 base and 3 bases, and a span of 15 bases separates them. Per the germline V gene, LGHNA is the CDR1 and YNFKEQ is the CDR2. The CDR3, from cysteine to phenylalanine, totals 16 residues. The retained sequence is limited to the CDR3, 48 bases, with the frame set at the first base. The chain uses TRBV4-2 and TRBJ1-2; no D gene call is confident. The material was PBMCs, obtained at surgery. The TCR comes from a male donor with early-stage non-small cell lung cancer. The CDR3 protein: CASSQVGSGDDYGYTF. The DNA reads TGTGCCAGCAGCCAAGTAGGTAGCGGGGATGACTATGGCTACACCTTC.